This TCR beta chain was captured in a study of blood T cell repertoires in COVID-19. Looking at the study overall: The origin of the acute and convalescent COVID-19 samples was the United States, Italy and Spain.

Two consecutive negative NP/OP PCR tests, clearance, or resolved symptoms defined Cohort 3 recovery. V lost 6 bases, J lost 6 bases, and 10 bases stayed unmatched. Looked up from germline, CDR1 is MNHEY and CDR2 is SMNVEV (reference sequence). The CDR3 runs 15 residues. As processed by the authors: Reference gene primer amplification gave estimated nucleated cell counts. Generated by immunoSEQ multiplex PCR, the TCRdb table keeps only in-frame clones and is missing some. V and J calls and clone size come straight from that table; D and trimming were deduced from the DNA. The profile shows over 300,000 clones, 70% to 90% of them singletons.

The clonotype was recovered from a man aged 30-40 years who had recovered from COVID-19. Sequenced: PBMCs or T cells enriched from blood (not recorded which). V usage is TRBV27 and J usage is TRBJ1-1; TRBD1 matches 10 bases. The CDR3: CASRSDRGQFSEAFF. CDR3 in DNA: TGTGCCAGCAGATCAGACAGGGGGCAATTTTCTGAAGCTTTCTTT.